Listed here is a single T cell receptor beta chain. The antigen it binds to is not known. Base-call qualities are not available, and no considerably larger clone is one nucleotide away. The data belong to a study of T-cell memory formation after mild COVID-19 (dated by TCRdb to the early 2020s). Context from the whole study: TCR sequence clusters from the two donors were largely donor specific. In a couple of donors, T-cell clones that expanded and contracted after mild COVID-19 were tracked by sequencing TCRalpha and TCRbeta repertoires over time. Two young, previously healthy adult volunteers made up the cohort, one male and one female.

From the germline V gene, CDR1 is SGHRS and CDR2 is YFSETQ. V and J are truncated by 3 bases and 9 bases respectively, leaving an intervening sequence of 13 bases. From the cysteine up to the phenylalanine, the CDR3 has a length of 13 residues. The only DNA kept is the CDR3, 39 bases in frame from the first base. Sequenced using an Illumina NovaSeq 6000. Using 5'RACE with constant-segment primers, TCRalpha and TCRbeta cDNA libraries were constructed, with sample barcodes and unique molecular identifiers added in the process. RNA was extracted from every sample with Trizol reagent. Libraries were amplified in two PCR steps, with a second sample barcode and Illumina TruSeq adapters added in the second step. Sequencing of the libraries was done on an Illumina NovaSeq, producing 2 x 150 bp paired-end reads. Processing in the source paper ran as follows. Demultiplexing of reads and collapsing into UMI-guided consensus sequences were performed with migec v1.2.7. Using mixcr v2.1.11, UMI consensuses were aligned to TRA and TRB V and J templates and then assembled into clonotypes. A clonotype was counted as expanded or contracted only when both edgeR and NoisET called the clonotype significant, with the noise models trained on biological replicates. For edgeR calls, the thresholds were a false discovery rate-adjusted p below 0.01 and a log2 fold-change of 1. PCA with hierarchical clustering of max-normalized trajectories of the 1000 most abundant clonotypes was used as exploratory dynamics analysis. The CD4 or CD8 phenotype of responding clones was assigned using the separately sequenced CD4+ and CD8+ repertoires. TCRdb reprocessed the public reads (quality trimming at Q25 with fastp, clone calling with MiXCR) and kept in-frame beta chains. Each entry is one CDR3 protein sequence, shown with its most common DNA and genes. It is TCRdb's table, rather than the study itself, that gives the V and J calls and clone size. This sample comprises about 430,000 distinct CDR3 sequences, roughly 18% of them detected only once. 20% to 25% of the sample is in the top ten clones.

Points the paper makes about the study in general: Some responding clones were detected in pre-infection memory, suggesting pre-existing cross-reactive memory T cells joined the SARS-CoV-2 response. Balanced CD4/CD8 phenotypes were observed for clones contracting from day 15 to 85, whereas a bias towards CD4+ was observed for a second wave of clones expanding from day 15 to 37. The second-wave clones that peaked on day 37 were not confirmed to be SARS-CoV-2 specific. Only a couple of mild cases were covered by the study, and larger cohorts that include severe cases with pre-infection samples were considered necessary. Contracting CD4+ clones appeared mostly in the CM and EM memory subsets, whereas CD8+ clones were enriched in EMRA.

Ficoll-Paque density gradient centrifugation was the method used to isolate PBMCs. The chain is assembled from TRBV5-1 and TRBJ2-1, with TRBD2 as a weak D call on 5 bases. The origin of this receptor is a man between 18 and 35 years old who had mild COVID-19 (a few samples of this study predate the infection). The sample titles of this study are shuffled in the database, so cell type and time point are left out; the donor was told from shared clones. Sequencing used PBMCs or a T cell subset sorted from them (not recorded which). The CDR3 has the sequence CASSSRTGGEQFF. The DNA sequence is as follows: TGCGCCAGCAGCTCCCGCACCGGAGGTGAGCAGTTCTTC.